Listed below are T cell receptor beta chains from one sample, sequenced in a study of blood T cell repertoires in COVID-19. The protocol was immunoSEQ multiplex PCR, while the TCRdb copy is restricted to in-frame clones and leaves out a portion. The repertoire includes roughly 250,000 clones, roughly 88% of them detected once, and 0.87% sits in the top ten. The sample was peripheral blood. The receptors come from a human donor with COVID-19, enrolled during active disease. The donor label of this sample is uncertain. Each CDR3 is given with its conserved first and last residue. A D gene is named only where the DNA matches it firmly. Clone size is not always given. Where it is, it says once, few, many or a class for expanded clones.

size: NA
V: TRBV6-6
D: TRBD1
J: TRBJ2-7
DNA: TGTGCCAGCAGTTATGCGACCGGGACAGAGATCTACGAGCAGTACTTC
CDR3: CASSYATGTEIYEQYF

size: NA
V: TRBV19
D: TRBD2
J: TRBJ2-1
DNA: TGTGCCAGTAGTTCCAGACAGGGACTAGCGGACAATGAGCAGTTCTTC
CDR3: CASSSRQGLADNEQFF

size: NA
V: TRBV28
D: TRBD1
J: TRBJ1-5
DNA: TGTGCCTCGACAGGGTCCAGGGAACCCCAGCATTTT
CDR3: CASTGSREPQHF

size: NA
V: TRBV9
D: NA
J: TRBJ2-7
DNA: TGTGCCAGCAGCGTAGGGCGGGCTTCCTACGAGCAGTACTTC
CDR3: CASSVGRASYEQYF

size: NA
V: TRBV2
D: NA
J: TRBJ2-3
DNA: TGTGCCAGCAGGGTTGACAGGAGCGCTAGCACAGATACGCAGTATTTT
CDR3: CASRVDRSASTDTQYF

size: NA
V: TRBV7-6
D: TRBD1
J: TRBJ1-1
DNA: TGTGCCAGCAGCTTAGCCACCGGGACAGGGAGAAACACTGAAGCTTTCTTT
CDR3: CASSLATGTGRNTEAFF

size: NA
V: TRBV12-5
D: TRBD1
J: TRBJ1-2
DNA: TGTGCTAGTGCCACTCAAGGGGGCAGACCCTACTTC
CDR3: CASATQGGRPYF

size: NA
V: TRBV6-6
D: TRBD2
J: TRBJ2-3
DNA: TGTGCCGGCCGCCTAGGACTAGCGGGAGGGAGGGATACGCAGTATTTT
CDR3: CAGRLGLAGGRDTQYF

size: NA
V: TRBV7-2
D: NA
J: TRBJ1-4
DNA: TGTGCCAGCAGCTTGGGACAACTTCCCCTTGAAAAACTGTTTTTT
CDR3: CASSLGQLPLEKLFF

size: NA
V: TRBV4-2
D: TRBD2
J: TRBJ2-1
DNA: TGTGCCAGCAGCCAAGTGGGGACTAGCGGGAGGGGGTCTTACAATGAGCAGTTCTTC
CDR3: CASSQVGTSGRGSYNEQFF

size: NA
V: TRBV18
D: TRBD1
J: TRBJ1-5
DNA: TGTGCCAGCTCACCTTTTTCGGGGGCAGGGGGGAATCAGCCCCAGCATTTT
CDR3: CASSPFSGAGGNQPQHF

size: once
V: TRBV7-2
D: TRBD1
J: TRBJ1-4
DNA: TGTGCCAGCAGCTTCACCGGGACAGGGGTGGAAAAACTGTTTTTT
CDR3: CASSFTGTGVEKLFF

size: NA
V: TRBV23-1
D: NA
J: TRBJ2-1
DNA: TGCGCCAGCAGTCAGGTAGCGGTACCCTCCTACAATGAGCAGTTCTTC
CDR3: CASSQVAVPSYNEQFF

size: few
V: TRBV5-4
D: NA
J: TRBJ2-3
DNA: TGTGCCAGCAGCTTGGTGGGCATTGTGAGCACAGATACGCAGTATTTT
CDR3: CASSLVGIVSTDTQYF

size: NA
V: TRBV7-2
D: NA
J: TRBJ1-5
DNA: TGTGCCAGCAGCTTCGGAGGGCTCGGTCAGCCCCAGCATTTT
CDR3: CASSFGGLGQPQHF

size: NA
V: TRBV5-1
D: NA
J: TRBJ2-2
DNA: TGCGCCAGCAGCTTGGGCGCTGGTAACACCGGGGAGCTGTTTTTT
CDR3: CASSLGAGNTGELFF

size: NA
V: TRBV29-1
D: NA
J: TRBJ2-7
DNA: TGCAGCGTCCTAACAGGCTCCTACGAGCAGTACTTC
CDR3: CSVLTGSYEQYF

size: NA
V: TRBV9
D: TRBD1
J: TRBJ1-2
DNA: TGTGCCAGCAGCGTATCGACAGGGGCCTATGGCTACACCTTC
CDR3: CASSVSTGAYGYTF

size: NA
V: TRBV3-1/TRBV3-2
D: TRBD1
J: TRBJ2-2
DNA: TGTGCCAGCAGCCAAGATGGGACAGGGGCCGGGGAGCTGTTTTTT
CDR3: CASSQDGTGAGELFF

size: NA
V: TRBV30
D: TRBD1
J: TRBJ2-7
DNA: TGTGCCTGGGTCCGCCGGGACAGGGGGCCTAGGGAGCAGTACTTC
CDR3: CAWVRRDRGPREQYF

size: NA
V: TRBV19
D: NA
J: TRBJ1-3
DNA: TGTGCCAGTCGCAGGGTCACTGGAAACACCATATATTTT
CDR3: CASRRVTGNTIYF

size: NA
V: TRBV6-1
D: TRBD1
J: TRBJ2-1
DNA: TGTGCCAGCAGTGAAGCCGGGACAGGGCCAAATGAGCAGTTCTTC
CDR3: CASSEAGTGPNEQFF

size: once
V: TRBV10-3
D: TRBD1
J: TRBJ1-2
DNA: TGTGCCATCAGTGACCAGGACAGGGGTCACTATGGCTACACCTTC
CDR3: CAISDQDRGHYGYTF

size: NA
V: TRBV28
D: NA
J: TRBJ2-5
DNA: TGTGCCAGCAGTCCGCAGGGAGGCGAGACCCAGTACTTC
CDR3: CASSPQGGETQYF

size: NA
V: TRBV6-1
D: NA
J: TRBJ1-5
DNA: TGTGCCAGCAGTGAAGCCGTGGGTTGGGGGACACGGTCCCAGCATTTT
CDR3: CASSEAVGWGTRSQHF

size: NA
V: TRBV7-2
D: TRBD1
J: TRBJ1-6
DNA: TGTGCCAGCCGAGACAGGGGGCAGCCCAGGTCACCCCTCCACTTT
CDR3: CASRDRGQPRSPLHF

size: NA
V: TRBV10-3
D: NA
J: TRBJ2-7
DNA: TGTGCCATCAGTGAGTCGTTTCGGGAGAAGGGCGAGCAGTACTTC
CDR3: CAISESFREKGEQYF

size: NA
V: TRBV7-3
D: NA
J: TRBJ1-1
DNA: TGTGCCAGCAGCCTAACGACTAACACTGAAGCTTTCTTT
CDR3: CASSLTTNTEAFF

size: NA
V: TRBV19
D: TRBD2
J: TRBJ2-7
DNA: TGTGCCAGTAGTACGCTCCCCGGAGCTAGCGGGAGGTCTCTGGGGGCCTCCTACGAGCAGTACTTC
CDR3: CASSTLPGASGRSLGASYEQYF

size: NA
V: TRBV27
D: NA
J: TRBJ2-2
DNA: TGTGCCAGCCGGAGCACAGGGAACACCGGGGAGCTGTTTTTT
CDR3: CASRSTGNTGELFF

size: NA
V: TRBV28
D: NA
J: TRBJ1-2
DNA: TGTGCCAGCCACTCACCCCTCTATGGCTACACCTTC
CDR3: CASHSPLYGYTF

size: NA
V: TRBV2
D: TRBD2
J: TRBJ2-3
DNA: TGTGCCAGCAGCCCCCCCGGGAGCGGGAGAGAAGATACGCAGTATTTT
CDR3: CASSPPGSGREDTQYF

size: NA
V: TRBV7-2
D: NA
J: TRBJ2-7
DNA: TGTGCCAGCAGCTTTCCCCCCCCTGACGAGCAGTACTTC
CDR3: CASSFPPPDEQYF

size: few
V: TRBV9
D: NA
J: TRBJ1-2
DNA: TGTGCCAGCAGCGTAGGGGGCAGGGGTTCCTATGGCTACACCTTC
CDR3: CASSVGGRGSYGYTF

size: NA
V: TRBV6-5
D: NA
J: TRBJ2-7
DNA: TGTGCCAGCAGTAACCGGGTCAACAGGGCCGAGCAGTACTTC
CDR3: CASSNRVNRAEQYF

size: NA
V: TRBV18
D: NA
J: TRBJ2-3
DNA: TGTGCCAGCTCAGGACTAGATACGCAGTATTTT
CDR3: CASSGLDTQYF

size: NA
V: TRBV5-6
D: NA
J: TRBJ2-1
DNA: TGTGCCAGCAGCTTGGCCAGTGAGCAGTTCTTC
CDR3: CASSLASEQFF

size: NA
V: TRBV20-1
D: NA
J: TRBJ2-1
DNA: TGCAGTGCTAGTGACGCGAACAGCTCCTACAATGAGCAGTTCTTC
CDR3: CSASDANSSYNEQFF

size: NA
V: TRBV4-3
D: NA
J: TRBJ2-1
DNA: TGCGCCAGCAGCCAAGATCCCCCCCGGGGGTCCCTCGATGAGCAGTTCTTC
CDR3: CASSQDPPRGSLDEQFF

size: NA
V: TRBV6-6
D: NA
J: TRBJ1-5
DNA: TGTGCCAGCAGTCCGCCATTCAGGAGGGAAGGGAGACAGCCCCAGCATTTT
CDR3: CASSPPFRREGRQPQHF

size: NA
V: TRBV6-5
D: NA
J: TRBJ1-6
DNA: TGTGCCAGCAGTTCCACGACAGTCCCGCGGGGTTCACCCCTCCACTTT
CDR3: CASSSTTVPRGSPLHF

size: NA
V: TRBV5-1
D: TRBD1
J: TRBJ1-1
DNA: TGCGCCAGCAGCACGTGGACAGGGCCTAACACTGAAGCTTTCTTT
CDR3: CASSTWTGPNTEAFF

size: NA
V: TRBV14
D: NA
J: TRBJ1-1
DNA: TGTGCCAGCAGCCAAGTGAGCCGGGAAGCTTTCTTT
CDR3: CASSQVSREAFF

size: NA
V: TRBV9
D: NA
J: TRBJ1-3
DNA: TGTGCCAGCAGCGTTCAGTCGTCCTCTGGAAACACCATATATTTT
CDR3: CASSVQSSSGNTIYF

size: NA
V: TRBV19
D: TRBD2
J: TRBJ2-3
DNA: TGTGCCAGTAGTGTTGGACTAGCGGGAGGGTCGGATACGCAGTATTTT
CDR3: CASSVGLAGGSDTQYF

size: NA
V: TRBV5-1
D: TRBD1
J: TRBJ1-4
DNA: TGCGCCAGCATCGTGGACAGGGCCGGTGAAAAACTGTTTTTT
CDR3: CASIVDRAGEKLFF

size: NA
V: TRBV5-1
D: TRBD1
J: TRBJ1-2
DNA: TGCGCCAGCAGCTTGGGACAGGGGGAAGCTGGCTACACCTTC
CDR3: CASSLGQGEAGYTF

size: NA
V: TRBV7-3
D: TRBD1
J: TRBJ1-3
DNA: TGTGCCAGCAGCTCCGGACAGGCGTCCTCTGGAAACACCATATATTTT
CDR3: CASSSGQASSGNTIYF

size: NA
V: TRBV5-1
D: TRBD1
J: TRBJ1-2
DNA: TGCGCCAGCAGACCCGGGACAGACTTTTATGGCTACACCTTC
CDR3: CASRPGTDFYGYTF

size: NA
V: TRBV11-2
D: NA
J: TRBJ2-1
DNA: TGTGCCAGCAGCTTAGCGGGAGCTTACAATGAGCAGTTCTTC
CDR3: CASSLAGAYNEQFF

size: NA
V: TRBV4-2
D: TRBD2
J: TRBJ2-2
DNA: TGTGCCAGCAGCTACCGAAACCTAGCGGGAGCGGGTGGGGAGCTGTTTTTT
CDR3: CASSYRNLAGAGGELFF

size: NA
V: TRBV7-2
D: NA
J: TRBJ2-3
DNA: TGTGCCAGCAGTCCGGTGGCGGCTACCACAGATACGCAGTATTTT
CDR3: CASSPVAATTDTQYF

size: once
V: TRBV19
D: NA
J: TRBJ1-1
DNA: TGTGCCAGTAGTATAGCAACAGGGAGAGTCACTGAAGCTTTCTTT
CDR3: CASSIATGRVTEAFF

size: NA
V: TRBV5-1
D: TRBD2
J: TRBJ2-3
DNA: TGCGCCAGCAGCTTGATACTAGCGGGAGAAGATACGCAGTATTTT
CDR3: CASSLILAGEDTQYF

size: NA
V: TRBV5-6
D: NA
J: TRBJ1-5
DNA: TGTGCCAGCAGCTTGTACGACTCGCGGGGAGGCAATCAGCCCCAGCATTTT
CDR3: CASSLYDSRGGNQPQHF